The next 24 T cell receptor beta chains were all read from a single sample in a study of tumor and adjacent non-tumor tissue in lung cancer. No cell sorting was done before RNA was extracted from the tissue. This non-tumor lung sample came from over 3 cm beyond the tumor edge. TCRbeta libraries were built with three rounds of nested PCR, modified from ARM-PCR. TCRdb re-called the multiplex PCR reads with MiXCR, one entry per CDR3 protein. The sample carries tens of thousands of distinct CDR3 sequences, 76% recorded once. Sequencing was carried out using distant non-tumor lung tissue. Receptors were obtained from a man between 65 and 80 years old with non-small cell lung cancer.

Concerning this clonotype itself: A read error is likely, as this CDR3 ends without the conserved phenylalanine or tryptophan. The DNA is left out, because the CDR3 cannot be placed on it with certainty; the CDR3 is given as TCRdb lists it. The V call is TRBV6-5, the J call TRBJ2-1; the table's D call, TRBD2, has no DNA check behind it. Counting both end residues, the CDR3 totals 14 amino acids. Germline V gives CDR1 MNHEY, CDR2 SVGAGI. CDR3 residues: CASSYSGLAGGEFL.

With respect to this clonotype: Sequence at one end of the junction differs from germline and may be a read error. The V and J genes are TRBV11-2 and TRBJ2-7; tentative D call: TRBD1 (5 bases). The germline V gene encodes CDR1 SGHAT and CDR2 FQNNGV. The CDR3 spans 15 residues. CDR3 DNA sequence: TGTGCCGGCAGCTTAGATCATGGGGCCCCCTACGAGCACTACTTC. It codes for CAGSLDHGAPYEHYF.

Remarks on this clonotype: Since a much larger clone is just one base distant, this may be a read error. The CDR3 region has the DNA TGTGCCAGCAGCAAGAGCGACGGGTCCAATGAGCCCCAGCATTTT. Protein product: CASSKSDGSNEPQHF. The rearrangement links TRBV7-9 to TRBJ1-5; D unresolved. The CDR3 is 15 amino acids. Germline CDR1 SEHNR, CDR2 FQNEAQ (reference sequence).

On this clonotype itself: A clone one base away is much larger, so this may be a read error. The CDR3 bases are TGTGCCAGCGGGCGGCGGACCGCGGAACCTTTCTTT. Amino acids: CASGRRTAEPFF. This chain links TRBV12-3 or TRBV12-4 with TRBJ1-1; D is unresolved. Trimming cost V 8 bases and J 12 bases, with 19 bases left between them. This CDR3 has 12 amino acids.

Remarks on this clonotype: Its ends do not fully match the called genes, so a read error is possible. The rearrangement links TRBV5-6 to TRBJ1-3; D uncertain. This CDR3 has 14 residues. Germline CDR1 and CDR2: SGHDT and YYEEEE. The CDR3 coding sequence is TGTGCCAGCAGCTTGGGGCCGAGGGAAAACACCATGTATTTT. Encoded protein: CASSLGPRENTMYF.

This clonotype was detected only a few times. The CDR3 here is CSASYGNEKTQYF. Written as DNA, the CDR3 is TGCAGTGCTAGTTACGGGAATGAAAAGACCCAGTACTTC. The rearrangement joins TRBV20-1 to TRBJ2-5; a weak D match, TRBD2 (5 bases). Germline V CDR1 and CDR2: DFQATT, SNEGSKA (reference sequence). Trimming stripped 3 bases from V and 6 bases from J, with 14 bases between. The CDR3 runs to 13 residues.

The V gene is TRBV6-5, the J gene TRBJ2-1, with TRBD2 as a possible D gene (6 bases). Germline V gives CDR1 MNHEY, CDR2 SVGAGI. Trimming took 2 bases from V and 5 from J, leaving 13 bases between them. This CDR3 comprises 15 residues. The CDR3 sequence: CASSYGSGGNNEQFF. The CDR3 coding sequence is TGTGCCAGCAGTTACGGTAGCGGAGGAAACAATGAGCAGTTCTTC.

As concerns this clonotype: A junction boundary mismatches the germline segment, possibly from a read error. The CDR3 here is CASNFRDGTLNTEAFF. The CDR3 coding sequence is TGTGCTAGCAACTTCCGGGACGGAACCCTGAACACTGAAGCCTTCTTT. The chain joins TRBV11-3 to TRBJ1-1; the D gene is possibly TRBD1 (5 bases). The V gene's germline CDR1 is SGHNT and CDR2 YENEEA. The CDR3 is made up of 16 amino acids.

Points on this clonotype: Given a much more abundant clone one base away, this may be a read error. The chain combines TRBV5-1 with TRBJ1-1, with D possibly being TRBD1 (6 bases). This CDR3 region has 14 residues. The germline V gene encodes CDR1 SGHRS and CDR2 YFSETQ. CDR3 DNA sequence: TGCGCCAGCAGTACAGGGACCATGAAGACTGAAGCTTTCTTT. Its protein is CASSTGTMKTEAFF.

To note about this clonotype: One end of the junction varies from germline; a read error may be responsible. This chain joins TRBV24-1 and TRBJ2-1; D may correspond to TRBD1 or TRBD2 (5 bases each). The CDR3 is made up of 17 amino acids. CDR1 and CDR2 (germline): KGHDR, SFDVKD. This CDR3 is CATSNPARGSSYNEQIF. The CDR3 DNA is TGTGCCACCAGTAACCCAGCGAGGGGTAGCTCCTACAATGAGCAGATCTTC.

Concerning this clonotype: One end of the junction is discordant with germline, which a read error may explain. The gene calls are TRBV29-1 and TRBJ1-2; no clear D. This CDR3 contains 16 residues. Germline V gives CDR1 SQVTM, CDR2 ANQGSEA. This CDR3 is CNVVPFQSSGEDGYTF. CDR3 sequence (DNA): TGCAACGTTGTTCCCTTTCAATCCTCGGGAGAAGATGGCTACACCTTC.

Notes on this clonotype: Possible read error: a much larger clone is one base away. The chain recombines TRBV4-1 with TRBJ1-1; D ambiguous. There are 13 residues in the CDR3. CDR1 and CDR2 (germline): MGHRA, YSYEKL. CDR3 sequence reads: CASSQGGRDEDFF. Written as DNA, the CDR3 is TGCGCCAGCAGCCAAGGTGGACGGGATGAAGATTTCTTT.

This clonotype was observed a handful of times. The gene calls are TRBV7-2 and TRBJ2-7; possibly TRBD2 for D (6 bases). The length of the CDR3 is 16 residues. Trimming stripped 5 bases from V and 6 bases from J, with 23 bases between. The germline CDR1 and CDR2 sequences are SGHTA and FQGNSA. CDR3 in DNA: TGTGCCAGCAGCCGAAAATTCCGGGAGCTAGGTGGCGAGCAGTACTTC. Protein product: CASSRKFRELGGEQYF.

V usage is TRBV12-3 or TRBV12-4 and J usage is TRBJ2-3; maybe TRBD2 (5 bases). The CDR3 runs to 14 residues. V lost 3 bases and J lost 0, with 7 bases in between. This chain's CDR3 is CASSFSGSTDTQYF. In nucleotides, the CDR3 is TGTGCCAGCAGTTTCAGCGGAAGCACAGATACGCAGTATTTT.

With respect to this clonotype: The junction does not match germline at one end; this may be a read error. This chain uses TRBV5-4 with TRBJ2-2; D gene ambiguous. CDR1 SGHNT and CDR2 YYREEE come from the germline V gene (reference sequence). The CDR3 covers 15 residues. DNA of the CDR3: TGTGCCAGCAGACCCGCGTCTTTGAACACAGGGGAGCTGTTTTTT. Encoded protein: CASRPASLNTGELFF. Full variable domain (rest looked up from reference TRBV5-4 and TRBJ2-2): ETGVTQSPTHLIKTRGQQVTLRCSSQSGHNTVSWYQQALGQGPQFIFQYYREEENGRGNFPPRFSGLQFPNYSSELNVNALELDDSALYLCASRPASLNTGELFFGEGSRLTVL.

As for this clonotype: An end of the junction does not agree with germline; a read error may underlie this. The chain links TRBV4-1 to TRBJ1-2; D gene ambiguous. Germline loops: CDR1 MGHRA, CDR2 YSYEKL. This CDR3 is built from 14 residues. The CDR3, as DNA: TGCGCCAGCAGTCAAGACGGGTATCTTGATGGCTACGCCTTC. It codes for CASSQDGYLDGYAF.

Details on this clonotype: This may be a read error: a much more frequent sequence differs by one nucleotide. The CDR3 carries no conserved terminal phenylalanine or tryptophan, so it likely arises from a read error. The gene calls are TRBV20-1 and TRBJ2-7; perhaps TRBD2 as D (6 bases). Germline CDR1 and CDR2: DFQATT and SNEGSKA (reference sequence). The CDR3 runs 12 residues. V lost 5 bases and J 3 bases, leaving 11 bases between the germline ends. The CDR3: CSAGGPNYEQYL. DNA of the CDR3: TGCAGTGCTGGAGGGCCGAACTACGAGCAGTACCTC.

V and J are TRBV29-1 and TRBJ1-2; D gene uncertain. Germline loops: CDR1 SQVTM, CDR2 ANQGSEA. CDR3 size: 16 residues. The V gene lost 4 bases and the J gene lost 6 bases, with 24 bases spanning the gap. The CDR3 bases are TGCAGCGTTGTTATCTATCAATCCTCGGGAGAAGATGGCTACACCTTC. It is translated as CSVVIYQSSGEDGYTF.

Details on this clonotype: A read error may be the cause here, since a much bigger clone is one base away. The V gene is TRBV20-1, the J gene TRBJ2-5, with 8 bases identical to TRBD1. The CDR3 is 15 amino acids. Germline V CDR1 and CDR2: DFQATT, SNEGSKA (reference sequence). CDR3 loop: CSARDSRGQLEIQYF. The CDR3 region has the DNA TGCAGTGCTAGAGATTCCAGGGGGCAGTTGGAGATCCAGTACTTC.

The genes are TRBV6-5 and TRBJ2-6, with D tentatively TRBD1 (6 bases). V was shortened by 4 bases and J by 17 bases, with 30 bases between the two germline ends. The CDR3 is made up of 17 amino acids. The germline CDR1 and CDR2 sequences are MNHEY and SVGAGI. The CDR3 region is CASSSGTRGSGANAMTF. CDR3 DNA: TGTGCCAGCAGTTCCGGGACAAGGGGCTCTGGGGCCAACGCCATGACTTTC.

This sequence joins TRBV6-6 and TRBJ2-2; 8 bases map to TRBD1. V gave up 2 bases and J gave up 7 bases; unmatched junction bases: 18. From germline, CDR1 is MNHNY and CDR2 SVGAGI (reference sequence). The CDR3 loop spans 19 amino acids. The CDR3 coding sequence is TGTGCCAGCAGTTACGCAATGTTCGATTGGACAGGGCCCAACGGGGAGCTGTTTTTT. Translating gives CASSYAMFDWTGPNGELFF.

In the case of this clonotype: A much larger clone differs from this one at a single base, so this may be a read error. V and J are TRBV4-3 and TRBJ2-3; 10 positions agree with TRBD2. Germline CDR1 reads LGHNA; CDR2 reads YSLEER. V lost 1 base, J lost 3 bases, and 4 bases stayed unmatched. The CDR3 consists of 16 residues. The chain's CDR3 is CASSQGASGRTDTQYF. For the CDR3, the DNA is TGCGCCAGCAGCCAAGGGGCTAGCGGGAGAACAGATACGCAGTATTTT.

The rearrangement joins TRBV6-2 or TRBV6-3 to TRBJ2-3; D call uncertain. Germline CDR1 and CDR2: MNHEY and SVGEGT. CDR3 length: 13 amino acids. The CDR3 spells CERSGNMGNKKYF. In DNA form, the CDR3 reads TGTGAAAGAAGTGGGAACATGGGGAATAAGAAGTATTTT.

The chain couples TRBV30 to TRBJ2-5, with 7 bases that match TRBD2. The CDR3 runs to 15 residues. Trimming removed 1 base from V and 1 base from J; junction bases left unmatched: 6. CDR1 is GTSNPN, CDR2 SVGIG, per germline (reference sequence). This CDR3 reads CAWSGRAGIQETQYF. The CDR3 DNA sequence: TGTGCCTGGAGTGGGCGAGCGGGGATCCAAGAGACCCAGTACTTC.